This T cell receptor beta chain was captured in a study of T-cell reconstitution after alpha-beta-depleted transplantation in children. The CDR3 runs 14 residues. Unmatched junction bases numbered 4, after V lost 5 bases and J lost 4 bases. Germline CDR1 SEHNR, CDR2 FQNEAQ (reference sequence). The authors prepared the TCRbeta library with unique molecular identifiers. In TCRdb, the PCR reads were re-called with MiXCR into one record per CDR3 protein. Of around 370,000 distinct CDR3 sequences listed, about 17% were seen once; the top ten hold about 41%. The source is a male patient between 2 and 15 years old who had a stem cell transplant for acute lymphoblastic leukemia, so the T cells may come from the graft donor. The sequencing here drew on PBMCs, mostly from graft donor cells, taken 360 days after TCRalphabeta/CD19-depleted stem cell transplant. The chain couples TRBV7-9 to TRBJ2-7; 11 bases are shared with TRBD2. CDR3 in DNA: TGTGCCAGCAGCCCAACTAGCGGGAGATACGAGCAGTACTTC. Translation: CASSPTSGRYEQYF.